The T cell receptor beta chain under discussion was sequenced for a study of blood T cell repertoires in COVID-19. Study as a whole: There were acute and convalescent COVID-19 samples, and they came from the United States, Italy and Spain. PBMCs, B-cell-depleted T cells, or T cells provided the cDNA or gDNA that made up the material.

Assay: immunoSEQ multiplex PCR; the TCRdb copy retains only in-frame clones and omits some. The sample gives approximately 230,000 clones, about four fifths of which show up once; roughly 9.8% is in the top ten. Germline assignment: CDR1 SGDLS and CDR2 YYNGEE. Losses at the gene ends were 3 bases for V and 9 bases for J; bases not matched to a gene: 8. The CDR3 contains 15 residues. The source is a man aged 80 or over with acute or convalescent COVID-19. The specimen was peripheral blood. This chain links TRBV9 with TRBJ2-1; 11 bases map to TRBD2. The CDR3 is CASSGCTSGGCEQFF. For the CDR3, the DNA is TGTGCCAGCAGCGGGTGTACTAGCGGGGGTTGTGAGCAGTTCTTC.